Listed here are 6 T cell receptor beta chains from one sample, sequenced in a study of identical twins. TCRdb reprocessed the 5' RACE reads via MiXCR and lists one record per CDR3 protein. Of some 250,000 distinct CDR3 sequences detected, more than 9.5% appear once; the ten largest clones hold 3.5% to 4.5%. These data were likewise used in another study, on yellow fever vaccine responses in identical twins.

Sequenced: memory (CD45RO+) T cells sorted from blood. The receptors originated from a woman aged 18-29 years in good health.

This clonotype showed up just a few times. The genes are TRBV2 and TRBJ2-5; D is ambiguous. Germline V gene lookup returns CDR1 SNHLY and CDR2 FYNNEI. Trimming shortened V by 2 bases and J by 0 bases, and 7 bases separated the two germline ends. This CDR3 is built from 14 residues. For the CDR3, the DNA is TGTGCCAGCAGTGAACGGCAGTACCAAGAGACCCAGTACTTC. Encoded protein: CASSERQYQETQYF.

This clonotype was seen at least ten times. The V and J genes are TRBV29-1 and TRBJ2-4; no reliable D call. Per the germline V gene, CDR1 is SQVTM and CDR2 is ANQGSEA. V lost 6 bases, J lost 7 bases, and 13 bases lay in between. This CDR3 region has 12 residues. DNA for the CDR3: TGCAGCGTCGACCTTCAGTCTAACATTCAGTACTTC. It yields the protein CSVDLQSNIQYF.

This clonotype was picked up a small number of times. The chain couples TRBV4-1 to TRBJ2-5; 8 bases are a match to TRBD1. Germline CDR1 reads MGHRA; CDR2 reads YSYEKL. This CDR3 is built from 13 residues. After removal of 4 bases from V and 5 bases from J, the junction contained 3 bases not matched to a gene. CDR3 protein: CASSRQGWETQYF. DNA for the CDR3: TGCGCCAGCAGCCGACAGGGGTGGGAGACCCAGTACTTC.

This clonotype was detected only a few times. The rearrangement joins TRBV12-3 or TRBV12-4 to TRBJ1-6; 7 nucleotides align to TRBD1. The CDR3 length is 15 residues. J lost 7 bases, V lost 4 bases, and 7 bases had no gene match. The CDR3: CASSSDRAFNSPLHF. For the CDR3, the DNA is TGTGCCAGCAGTTCAGACAGGGCATTCAATTCACCCCTCCACTTT.

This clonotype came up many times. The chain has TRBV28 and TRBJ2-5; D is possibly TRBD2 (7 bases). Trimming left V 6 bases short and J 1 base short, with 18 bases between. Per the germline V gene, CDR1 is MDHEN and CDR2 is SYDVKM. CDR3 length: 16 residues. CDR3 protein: CASSPTGRGIQETQYF. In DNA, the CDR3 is TGTGCCAGCAGCCCTACAGGGAGGGGTATCCAAGAGACCCAGTACTTC.

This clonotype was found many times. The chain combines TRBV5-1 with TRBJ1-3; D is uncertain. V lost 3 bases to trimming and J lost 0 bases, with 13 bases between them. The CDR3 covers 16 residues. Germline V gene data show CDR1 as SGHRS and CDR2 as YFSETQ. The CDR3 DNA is TGCGCCAGCAGCTACGAAGCAGCTTACTCTGGAAACACCATATATTTT. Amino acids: CASSYEAAYSGNTIYF.